Listed here is a single T cell receptor (beta chain). TCRdb keeps only in-frame clones here, not all; method: immunoSEQ multiplex PCR. The data contain approximately 160,000 clones, about four fifths of them singletons. This sample was taken from a study of blood T cell repertoires in COVID-19. Across the whole study: Collection of acute and convalescent COVID-19 samples took place in the United States, Italy and Spain. T cells, B-cell-depleted T cells, or PBMCs supplied cDNA or gDNA.

Germline V CDR1 and CDR2: LNHDA, SQIVND (reference sequence). J lost 5 bases, V lost 6 bases, and 3 bases had no gene match. CDR3 length equals 12 residues. The receptor comes from a man between 70 and 80 years old who had recovered from COVID-19. Material for sequencing was peripheral blood. The chain carries TRBV19 and TRBJ1-1; 7 positions match TRBD1. The CDR3 sequence: CASRQGGTEAFF. CDR3 in DNA: TGTGCCAGTAGGCAGGGGGGAACTGAAGCTTTCTTT.